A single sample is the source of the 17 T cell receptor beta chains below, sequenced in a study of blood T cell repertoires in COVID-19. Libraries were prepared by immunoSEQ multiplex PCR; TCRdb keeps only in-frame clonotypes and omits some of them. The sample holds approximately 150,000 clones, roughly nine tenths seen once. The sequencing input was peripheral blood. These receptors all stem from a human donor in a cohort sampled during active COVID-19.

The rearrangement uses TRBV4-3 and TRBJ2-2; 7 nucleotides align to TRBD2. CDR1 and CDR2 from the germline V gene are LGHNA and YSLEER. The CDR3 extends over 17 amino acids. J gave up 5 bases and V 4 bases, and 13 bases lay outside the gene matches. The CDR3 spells CASSLLPSGTTTGELFF. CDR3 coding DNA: TGCGCCAGCAGCCTCCTCCCTTCCGGGACTACGACCGGGGAGCTGTTTTTT.

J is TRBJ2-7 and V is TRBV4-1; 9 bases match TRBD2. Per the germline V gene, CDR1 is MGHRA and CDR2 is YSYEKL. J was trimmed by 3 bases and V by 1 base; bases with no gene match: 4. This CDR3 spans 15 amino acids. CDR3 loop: CASSQGLADSYEQYF. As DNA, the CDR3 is TGCGCCAGCAGCCAAGGACTAGCGGATAGCTACGAGCAGTACTTC.

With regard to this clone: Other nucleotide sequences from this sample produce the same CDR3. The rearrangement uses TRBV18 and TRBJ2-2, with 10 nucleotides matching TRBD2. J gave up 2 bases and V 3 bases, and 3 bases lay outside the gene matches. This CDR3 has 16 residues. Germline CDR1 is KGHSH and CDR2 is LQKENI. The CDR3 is CASSPRTSGNTGELFF. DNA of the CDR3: TGTGCCAGCTCACCTAGGACTAGCGGTAACACCGGGGAGCTGTTTTTT.

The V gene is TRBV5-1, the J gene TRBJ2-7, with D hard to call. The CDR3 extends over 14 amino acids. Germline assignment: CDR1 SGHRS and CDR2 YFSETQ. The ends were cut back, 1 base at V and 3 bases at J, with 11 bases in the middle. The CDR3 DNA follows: TGCGCCAGCAGCTTGTTCCAGGCCGGCTACGAGCAGTACTTC. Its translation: CASSLFQAGYEQYF.

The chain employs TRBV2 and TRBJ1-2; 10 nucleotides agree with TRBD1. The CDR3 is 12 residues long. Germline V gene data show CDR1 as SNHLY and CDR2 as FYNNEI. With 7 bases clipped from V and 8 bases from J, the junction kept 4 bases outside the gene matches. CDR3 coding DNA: TGTGCCAGCACTAGGGACAGGGGCGGCTACACCTTC. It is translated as CASTRDRGGYTF.

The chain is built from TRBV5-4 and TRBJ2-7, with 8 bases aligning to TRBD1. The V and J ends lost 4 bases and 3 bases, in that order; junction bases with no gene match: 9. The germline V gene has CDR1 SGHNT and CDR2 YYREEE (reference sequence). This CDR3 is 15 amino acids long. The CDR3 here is CASSLLPTGGYEQYF. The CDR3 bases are TGTGCCAGCAGCCTACTCCCCACAGGGGGCTACGAGCAGTACTTC.

Here the CDR3 reads CASSRRGQMTLAKNIQYF. The CDR3 DNA reads as TGTGCCAGTAGTAGGCGGGGACAGATGACTCTAGCCAAAAACATTCAGTACTTC. The chain uses TRBV19 and TRBJ2-4, with D possibly matching TRBD1 (7 bases). The ends were cut back, 4 bases at V and 0 bases at J, with 19 bases in the middle. Germline CDR1 LNHDA, CDR2 SQIVND (reference sequence). The CDR3 spans 18 residues.

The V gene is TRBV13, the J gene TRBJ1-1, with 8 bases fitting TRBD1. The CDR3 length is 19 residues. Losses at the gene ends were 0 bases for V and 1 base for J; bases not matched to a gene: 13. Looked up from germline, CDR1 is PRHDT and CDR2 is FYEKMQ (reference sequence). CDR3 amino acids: CASSLGLMVVGTGNTEAFF. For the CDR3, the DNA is TGTGCCAGCAGCTTAGGCCTAATGGTCGTCGGGACAGGGAACACTGAAGCTTTCTTT.

The DNA for the CDR3 is TGTGCCAGCAATCTACTACGGTACACAGATACGCAGTATTTT. As protein: CASNLLRYTDTQYF. The J gene is TRBJ2-3, the V gene TRBV28; no firm D call. The length of the CDR3 is 14 residues. Germline V gene sequence: CDR1 MDHEN, CDR2 SYDVKM. The ends were cut back, 7 bases at V and 2 bases at J, with 13 bases in the middle.

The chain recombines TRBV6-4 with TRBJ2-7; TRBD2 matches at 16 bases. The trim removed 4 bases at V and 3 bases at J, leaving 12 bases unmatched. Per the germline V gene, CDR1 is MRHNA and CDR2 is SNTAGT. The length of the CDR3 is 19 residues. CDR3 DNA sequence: TGTGCCAGCAGTGCCACCGGGACTAGCGGGGGGGCTGTCGACTACGAGCAGTACTTC. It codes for CASSATGTSGGAVDYEQYF.

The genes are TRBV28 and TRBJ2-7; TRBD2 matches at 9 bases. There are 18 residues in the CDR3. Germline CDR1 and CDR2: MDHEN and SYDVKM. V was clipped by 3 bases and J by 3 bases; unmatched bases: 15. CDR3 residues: CASSFAPRREGPIYEQYF. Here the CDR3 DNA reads TGTGCCAGCAGTTTTGCCCCTCGGCGGGAGGGACCCATCTACGAGCAGTACTTC.

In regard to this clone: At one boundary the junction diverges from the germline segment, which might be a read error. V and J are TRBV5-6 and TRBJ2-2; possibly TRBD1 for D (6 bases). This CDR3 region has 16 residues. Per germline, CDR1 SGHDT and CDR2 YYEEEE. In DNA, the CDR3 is TGTGCCAGCAGCTTGGCATCAGGGGCGAATACCGGGGAGCTGTTTTTT. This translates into CASSLASGANTGELFF.

Here the CDR3 reads CASSPTTGRRPSTEAFF. CDR3 sequence (DNA): TGTGCCAGCAGTCCTACGACAGGGAGGCGGCCGAGCACTGAAGCTTTCTTT. V is TRBV28 and J is TRBJ1-1; 7 bases line up with TRBD1. Germline V CDR1 and CDR2: MDHEN, SYDVKM. CDR3 size: 17 residues. V trimming: 5 bases; J trimming: 4 bases; junction bases outside the gene matches: 16.

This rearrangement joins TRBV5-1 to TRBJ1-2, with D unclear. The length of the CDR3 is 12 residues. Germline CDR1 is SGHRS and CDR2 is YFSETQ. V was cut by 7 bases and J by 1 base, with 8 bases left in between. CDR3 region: CASRRDNYGYTF. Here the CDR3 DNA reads TGCGCCAGCCGAAGAGATAACTATGGCTACACCTTC.

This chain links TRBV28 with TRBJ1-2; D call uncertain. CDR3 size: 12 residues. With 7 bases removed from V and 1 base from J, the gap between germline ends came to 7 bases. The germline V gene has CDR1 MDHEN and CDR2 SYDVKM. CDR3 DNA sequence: TGTGCCAGCATCGCGGGTAACTATGGCTACACCTTC. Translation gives CASIAGNYGYTF.

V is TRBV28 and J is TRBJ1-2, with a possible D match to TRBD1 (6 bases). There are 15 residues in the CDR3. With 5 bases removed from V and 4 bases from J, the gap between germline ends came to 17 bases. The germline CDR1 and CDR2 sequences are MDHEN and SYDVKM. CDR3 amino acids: CASSNSGQGSYGYTF. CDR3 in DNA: TGTGCCAGCAGTAATAGTGGTCAGGGGTCCTATGGCTACACCTTC.

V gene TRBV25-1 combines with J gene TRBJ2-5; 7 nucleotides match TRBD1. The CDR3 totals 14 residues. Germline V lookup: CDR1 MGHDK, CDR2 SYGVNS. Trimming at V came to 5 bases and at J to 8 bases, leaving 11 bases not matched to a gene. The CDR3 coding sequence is TGTGCCAGCAGTAGGCCCGGGACAGAGGTAACCCAGTACTTC. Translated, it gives CASSRPGTEVTQYF. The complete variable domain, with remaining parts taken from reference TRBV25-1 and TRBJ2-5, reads EADIYQTPRYLVIGTGKKITLECSQTMGHDKMYWYQQDPGMELHLIHYSYGVNSTEKGDLSSESTVSRIRTEHFPLTLESARPSHTSQYLCASSRPGTEVTQYFGPGTRLLVL.